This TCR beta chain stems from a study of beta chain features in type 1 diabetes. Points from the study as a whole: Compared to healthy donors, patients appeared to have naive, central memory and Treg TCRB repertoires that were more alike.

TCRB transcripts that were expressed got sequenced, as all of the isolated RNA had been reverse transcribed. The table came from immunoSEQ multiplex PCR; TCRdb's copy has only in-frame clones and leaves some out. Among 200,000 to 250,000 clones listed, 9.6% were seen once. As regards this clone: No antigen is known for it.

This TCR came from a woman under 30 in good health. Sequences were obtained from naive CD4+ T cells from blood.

CDR3 coding DNA: TGTGCCTGGAGTGTTGCGCTCGATAGCAATCAGCCCCAGCATTTT. This codes for CAWSVALDSNQPQHF. This chain uses TRBV30 with TRBJ1-5; D call uncertain. The CDR3 totals 15 residues. Germline V CDR1 and CDR2: GTSNPN, SVGIG (reference sequence). V was cut by 0 bases and J by 0 bases, with 9 bases left in between.